This T cell receptor beta chain came from a study of T cells in Graves' hyperthyroidism and ophthalmopathy (dated by TCRdb to the late 2010s). In the study overall: Peripheral blood samples were taken at the time of initial diagnosis, prior to any treatment. The 90 to 100 discovery patients were randomly divided into training and test sets at a 7:3 ratio. To identify distinguishing TCR V-J signatures, a discovery cohort of some 99 patients was used, comprising some 45 with Graves' ophthalmopathy and around 57 with stable Graves' hyperthyroidism. Whether ophthalmopathy could be predicted prospectively was tested in an independent validation cohort made up of roughly 19 hyperthyroidism patients plus 17 patients who later progressed to ophthalmopathy. The paper reports TCR Vbeta CDR3 sequencing of some 140 peripheral blood samples: 40 to 45 ophthalmopathy, about 75 hyperthyroidism and around 17 progressor patients. After blood sampling, hyperthyroidism patients were treated with methimazole at a starting dose of 30 mg daily, and ophthalmopathy patients were treated with high-dose intravenous methylprednisolone. Thyroid tissue and blood T-cell repertoires from over 5 Graves' hyperthyroidism patients were also compared in the study.

A patient counted as having stable Graves' hyperthyroidism if no progression to ophthalmopathy occurred over 18 months of follow-up. Hyperthyroidism patients were newly diagnosed, had a disease duration of under 2 months, and were aged 18 to 65 years. The study excluded patients with uncontrolled infections, other autoimmune diseases, pregnancy or lactation. Diagnoses were established on the basis of clinical symptoms, serum thyroxine and TRAb, thyroid ultrasound, and orbital computed tomography. PBMCs were separated from roughly 10 ml of fresh peripheral blood using Ficoll-Paque density gradient centrifugation. Trizol reagent was used to extract total RNA, and RNA quality was then checked on an Agilent 2100 Bioanalyzer. The paper as a whole reports these results and caveats: In validation, the model predicted progression to ophthalmopathy with 55% to 71% sensitivity and around 72% specificity, a median of about six months before onset. Sample size was not statistically predetermined, and blinding of investigators to group allocation was not performed. Blood samples also contained most of the expanded thyroid clonotypes (frequency above 0.001), which suggests that blood repertoires may reflect thyroid immune responses. In cross-validation, a model built on a 13 V-J signature told ophthalmopathy apart from stable hyperthyroidism with just under 90% sensitivity and 81% to 82% specificity, and in testing the same model reached 80%/75%.

Comment on this clonotype: The antigen it recognizes is unknown. No much larger clone exists at a distance of one base, and base qualities are not known.

The TCR beta CDR3 regions were amplified from RNA transcripts. A first-round RT-PCR of the TCR CDR3 used the HTBI primer set with the Qiagen OneStep RT-PCR kit. The libraries were constructed in a second round of multiplex PCR and then size-selected and purified. Libraries were sequenced paired-end with 100 bp reads on an Illumina HiSeq2000. As for the authors' bioinformatics: SOAPnuke was used to process the raw data, removing reads that contained adapters or uncalled bases, had a mean Phred below 15, or lacked an exact match to the constant primer or identifier. COPE v1.2.5 was used to merge the high-quality paired reads, and each unique nucleotide sequence was defined as a clonotype. MiTCR v1.1 was used to align the clonotypes against IMGT TRBV, TRBD and TRBJ reference segments. Only V-J combinations with frequency above 0.0001, covering roughly 99% of repertoires, were analysed. The TCS score was defined as the ratio of F50 (clonal expansion) to E x V (chaos), calculated using BLOSUM62-based TCRdist between CDR3 peptides within each V-J. Welch's t-statistics and random forest reduced 514 V-J features to about 12, which were used in a naive Bayes classifier (R e1071). The Morisita-Horn index was used to measure how similar the thyroid and blood repertoires were. Through fastp at Q25 and MiXCR, TCRdb rebuilt clones from the public reads, retaining in-frame beta chains. Rows are unified per CDR3 protein, each entry keeping the most common DNA and genes. These V and J calls rely on TCRdb rather than the paper's analysis. The sample table lists about 760,000 distinct CDR3 sequences, 35% of them with a count of one. More than 25% of the sample comes from the top ten.

The CDR1 and CDR2 encoded by the germline V gene are SQVTM and ANQGSEA. The CDR3 starts with the cysteine, ends with the phenylalanine, and has 11 residues. Only the CDR3 DNA is retained, 33 bases long and in frame from the first base. At the junction V is shortened by 3 bases and J by 10 bases, with 12 bases in between. The sequencing sample was made of blood. The sequence derives from a woman aged 40 to 50 with Graves' hyperthyroidism. The rearranged chain carries TRBV29-1 and TRBJ1-2, with the D gene not clear enough to name. The CDR3 in this case is CSVDNGGDYTF. At the DNA level, the sequence is TGCAGCGTTGATAATGGTGGGGACTACACCTTC. Full variable domain (CDR3 extended with the reference TRBV29-1 and TRBJ1-2 proteins): SAVISQKPSRDICQRGTSLTIQCQVDSQVTMMFWYRQQPGQSLTLIATANQGSEATYESGFVIDKFPISRPNLTFSTLTVSNMSPEDSSIYLCSVDNGGDYTFGSGTRLTVV.